Shown below are 10 T cell receptor beta chains from a single sample sequenced in a study of cytomegalovirus exposure and HLA in healthy donors. Primers included in the PCR were 60 Vbeta and 13 Jbeta primers. The protocol was immunoSEQ multiplex PCR, while the TCRdb copy is restricted to in-frame clones and leaves out a portion. In the table there are approximately 140,000 clones, 82% of which are singletons. The material sequenced was PBMCs. The receptors were gathered from a male donor in good health and CMV-seronegative.

This clone was recorded only once. The rearrangement joins TRBV30 to TRBJ1-1; D remains unclear. The CDR3 has 10 residues. V lost 7 bases and J 1 base, leaving 4 bases between the germline ends. Germline V gene lookup returns CDR1 GTSNPN and CDR2 SVGIG (reference sequence). The CDR3, as DNA: TGTGCCTTTCAGAACACTGAAGCTTTCTTT. Translation: CAFQNTEAFF.

The chain is built from TRBV2 and TRBJ2-7; 11 nucleotides agree with TRBD1. With 6 bases clipped from V and 2 bases from J, the junction kept 3 bases outside the gene matches. This CDR3 has 14 residues. The germline gives CDR1 SNHLY, CDR2 FYNNEI. DNA for the CDR3: TGTGCCAGCAGGGGGGGACAGGGGGCCTACGAGCAGTACTTC. Its protein is CASRGGQGAYEQYF.

The chain uses TRBV6-1 and TRBJ1-5; a possible D gene is TRBD1 (5 bases). Germline V gives CDR1 MNHNS, CDR2 SASEGT. This CDR3 is built from 15 residues. The V end was cut by 5 bases, the J end by 4 bases, with 15 bases between. CDR3 sequence: CASSTRQKENQPQHF. The CDR3, as DNA: TGTGCCAGCAGTACCCGACAGAAGGAAAATCAGCCCCAGCATTTT.

V usage is TRBV4-3 and J usage is TRBJ2-1, with 7 bases identical to TRBD1. The germline gives CDR1 LGHNA, CDR2 YSLEER. After removal of 1 base from V and 10 bases from J, the junction contained 4 bases not matched to a gene. This CDR3 is built from 13 residues. In DNA, the CDR3 is TGCGCCAGCAGCCAAGGAGGGGGCAACGAGCAGTTCTTC. Protein sequence: CASSQGGGNEQFF.

The V call is TRBV6-1, the J call TRBJ2-1; a weak D match, TRBD1 (5 bases). Trimming shortened V by 6 bases and J by 6 bases, and 9 bases separated the two germline ends. The germline CDR1 and CDR2 sequences are MNHNS and SASEGT. The CDR3 covers 12 residues. Here the CDR3 reads CASRGQGNEQFF. The CDR3 nucleotides read TGTGCCAGCAGGGGGCAGGGCAATGAGCAGTTCTTC.

In its sample, this clone was seen a few times. This chain joins TRBV19 and TRBJ1-3, with D unclear. The CDR3 totals 17 residues. The V and J ends lost 8 bases and 0 bases respectively, with 20 bases between them. Germline V gives CDR1 LNHDA, CDR2 SQIVND (reference sequence). The CDR3 protein is CASRDSGSRDSGNTIYF. As DNA, the CDR3 is TGTGCCAGTCGAGACTCGGGCAGTCGGGACTCTGGAAACACCATATATTTT.

V is TRBV19 and J is TRBJ2-7; 8 bases fit TRBD2. The CDR3 contains 14 residues. The trim removed 6 bases at V and 3 bases at J, leaving 7 bases unmatched. Germline CDR1 reads LNHDA; CDR2 reads SQIVND (reference sequence). In nucleotides, the CDR3 is TGTGCCAGTAGCTCGGGAGGGGGTTACTACGAGCAGTACTTC. It encodes CASSSGGGYYEQYF.

The chain links TRBV4-2 to TRBJ2-7; TRBD2 aligns across 7 bases. Germline CDR1 LGHNA, CDR2 YNFKEQ. Trimming took 1 base from V and 7 from J; bases not matched to a gene: 13. This CDR3 region has 16 residues. The CDR3 region is CASSQVSGGGPGEQYF. DNA of the CDR3: TGTGCCAGCAGCCAAGTGTCTGGGGGAGGGCCTGGAGAGCAGTACTTC.

The V and J genes are TRBV7-3 and TRBJ2-1; 11 nucleotides align to TRBD2. From germline, CDR1 is SGHTA and CDR2 FQGTGA. This CDR3 has 16 residues. V trimming: 4 bases; J trimming: 7 bases; junction bases outside the gene matches: 9. CDR3 in DNA: TGTGCCAGCAGCTGGGGACTAGCGGAGGGGTGGAATGAGCAGTTCTTC. It yields the protein CASSWGLAEGWNEQFF.

CDR3: CASSNLGASGELFF. CDR3 bases: TGTGCCAGCAGTAATCTGGGGGCGTCCGGGGAGCTGTTTTTT. J is TRBJ2-2 and V is TRBV27; a possible D gene is TRBD1 (6 bases). The V gene's germline CDR1 is MNHEY and CDR2 SMNVEV (reference sequence). This CDR3 is 14 amino acids long. V lost 5 bases to trimming and J lost 6 bases, with 13 bases between them.